This record concerns one T cell receptor beta chain sequence. This clone was observed a handful of times. What this receptor recognizes is not known. No base qualities exist here, and no much larger clone lies one base off it. The immunoSEQ Assay, a bias-controlled multiplex PCR, was used to amplify TCRbeta CDR3 regions from genomic DNA. On the study's bioinformatics: The number of nucleated cells in each sample was estimated from the amplification of reference gene primers within the assay. To quantify the absolute abundance of each unique TCRbeta CDR3 rearrangement, sequence reads were collapsed and filtered. For each sample, productive Simpson clonality was calculated by taking the square root of Simpson's diversity index across productive rearrangements. Here the immuneACCESS table is served through TCRdb, limited to in-frame sequences with V and J called. Missing clones are a known gap in these copies; in checked studies unresolved V genes cover under half, and the rest lacks a known reason. The V and J calls and clone size come from that table; D and trimming were worked out from the DNA. The sample table shows 160,000 or so clones, and 83% are seen once. The ten largest clones take up more than 1.5% of the sample.

These data belong to a study of blood T cell repertoires in COVID-19 (dated by TCRdb to 2020 to 2022). Background on the whole study: The collaborator samples originated in the United States, Italy and Spain and spanned the acute and convalescent phases of COVID-19. HLA class I and class II types, where available, came from metadata supplied by the sample provider rather than from assay-based typing. Deeply sampled blood TCRbeta repertoires from subjects exposed to, actively infected with, or recovered from COVID-19 were included in the dataset. The repertoires were made available in a free public database intended to serve as a resource for research on the immune response to SARS-CoV-2. Samples were obtained from the ongoing ImmuneRACE study (first 160 participants) and from 1,254 subjects provided by 6 global collaborators. The prospective study material was composed of cDNA or gDNA derived from T cells, B-cell-depleted T cells, or PBMCs. A de-identified subject ID, COVID-19 status, age in years and sex were almost always included in the sample metadata.

The paper as a whole reports these results and caveats: Clinical and demographic metadata were provided uncurated, with the amount varying by source and participant.

Whole blood was collected in K2EDTA tubes by collaborating institutions according to the institutions' own protocols. For TCRbeta analysis, collaborators shipped samples as frozen whole blood, isolated PBMCs, or DNA extracted from either of those sample types. From the cysteine through the phenylalanine, the CDR3 covers 14 amino acids. Just CDR3 DNA is preserved here, 42 bases in frame from base 1. The germline V gene supplies CDR1 SGHDT and CDR2 YYEEEE. The junction carries 13 bases between V and J, which are trimmed by 2 bases and 10 bases respectively. Specimen: peripheral blood. This chain is built from TRBV5-6 and TRBJ1-6, with TRBD1 as a weak D call on 5 bases. This TCR derives from a human donor in a cohort sampled during active COVID-19. The CDR3 reads as follows: CASSFGQGGSPLHF. The nucleotides are TGTGCCAGCAGCTTTGGGCAGGGCGGATCACCCCTCCACTTT.